The entry below describes one T cell receptor beta chain. Libraries were prepared by immunoSEQ multiplex PCR; TCRdb keeps only in-frame clonotypes and omits some of them. The data contain over 250,000 clones, about 80% of them singletons. The record originates from a study of blood T cell repertoires in COVID-19. Study in general: The United States, Italy and Spain supplied acute and convalescent COVID-19 samples. In each case, the material was cDNA or gDNA derived from T cells, B-cell-depleted T cells, or PBMCs.

After removal of 3 bases from V and 4 bases from J, the junction contained 2 bases not matched to a gene. CDR3 size: 14 residues. CDR1 is KGHSH, CDR2 LQKENI, per germline. The V and J genes are TRBV18 and TRBJ1-1; 10 nucleotides line up with TRBD1. The specimen was peripheral blood. This clonotype originated in a woman between 45 and 65 years old who had recovered from COVID-19. CDR3 residues: CASSPDRGPTEAFF. The CDR3 DNA reads as TGTGCCAGCTCACCCGACAGGGGGCCCACTGAAGCTTTCTTT.